These T cell receptor beta chains were read from a single sample in a study of T cell responses to AZD1222 COVID-19 vaccine. Sequenced by immunoSEQ multiplex PCR; TCRdb stores in-frame clones only, minus some. The repertoire consists of 150,000 or so clones, with over 90% occurring once and the leading ten covering about 5.1%. The material was peripheral blood, obtained on day 0 of AZD1222 vaccination. The receptors stem from an adult in good health. CDR3s include the opening cysteine and the closing phenylalanine or tryptophan. A D gene is named only where the DNA matches it firmly. Only part of the rows carry a size: once, few, many, or a class if the clone is expanded.

d_gene: .
abundance: .
v_gene: TRBV5-1
j_gene: TRBJ1-6
CDR3nt: TGCGCCAGCAGGGTAGAGGATTCACCCCTCCACTTT
CDR3aa: CASRVEDSPLHF

d_gene: .
abundance: .
v_gene: TRBV30
j_gene: TRBJ2-7
CDR3nt: TGTGCCTGGAGGAGTGGGGTCGAGCAGTACTTC
CDR3aa: CAWRSGVEQYF

d_gene: TRBD1
abundance: .
v_gene: TRBV11-2
j_gene: TRBJ1-1
CDR3nt: TGTGCCAGCAGCCAGGACAGGGCGGTAACTGAAGCTTTCTTT
CDR3aa: CASSQDRAVTEAFF

d_gene: .
abundance: once
v_gene: TRBV19
j_gene: TRBJ2-2
CDR3nt: TGTGCCAGTAGAGACTACGGGACTAACACCGGGGAGCTGTTTTTT
CDR3aa: CASRDYGTNTGELFF

d_gene: .
abundance: few
v_gene: TRBV30
j_gene: TRBJ2-7
CDR3nt: TGTGCCTGGAGTTACGGGACCTACGAGCAGTACTTC
CDR3aa: CAWSYGTYEQYF

d_gene: .
abundance: .
v_gene: TRBV14
j_gene: TRBJ1-4
CDR3nt: TGTGCCAGCAGCCAAGATTCGGACGGCTATAATGAAAAACTGTTTTTT
CDR3aa: CASSQDSDGYNEKLFF

d_gene: TRBD1
abundance: .
v_gene: TRBV11-2
j_gene: TRBJ1-4
CDR3nt: TGTGCCAGCAGCCGGACAGGGATGTGGGAAAAACTGTTTTTT
CDR3aa: CASSRTGMWEKLFF

d_gene: TRBD1
abundance: .
v_gene: TRBV27
j_gene: TRBJ1-2
CDR3nt: TGTGCCAGCAGTCAAAAGACAGGGGGCCTCTCGAGCTACACCTTC
CDR3aa: CASSQKTGGLSSYTF

d_gene: TRBD1
abundance: .
v_gene: TRBV16
j_gene: TRBJ1-1
CDR3nt: TGTGCCAGCAGCCTAACAGGGGGCTCCACTGAAGCTTTCTTT
CDR3aa: CASSLTGGSTEAFF

d_gene: TRBD2
abundance: .
v_gene: TRBV3-1/TRBV3-2
j_gene: TRBJ2-3
CDR3nt: TGTGCCAGCAGCCAAGAGGTCCGGGAGGGGGGCACAGATACGCAGTATTTT
CDR3aa: CASSQEVREGGTDTQYF

d_gene: .
abundance: once
v_gene: TRBV24-1
j_gene: TRBJ1-2
CDR3nt: TGTGCCACCAGTGAGGGTCCGGGACCTAACTATGGCTACACCTTC
CDR3aa: CATSEGPGPNYGYTF

d_gene: .
abundance: .
v_gene: TRBV14
j_gene: TRBJ2-1
CDR3nt: TGTGCCAGCAGCCACGGAGTCGGTGAGCAGTTCTTC
CDR3aa: CASSHGVGEQFF

d_gene: .
abundance: .
v_gene: TRBV7-7
j_gene: TRBJ2-3
CDR3nt: TGTGCTAGCAGCTTAGGGGGGGCAGACCCCACAGATACGCAGTATTTT
CDR3aa: CASSLGGADPTDTQYF

d_gene: TRBD1
abundance: .
v_gene: TRBV5-6
j_gene: TRBJ1-2
CDR3nt: TGTGCCAGCAGCGGGGGACAGGCTAACTATGGCTACACCTTC
CDR3aa: CASSGGQANYGYTF

d_gene: .
abundance: once
v_gene: TRBV2
j_gene: TRBJ2-7
CDR3nt: TGTGCCAGCAGGAGGGACCAAAGCTCCTACGAGCAGTACTTC
CDR3aa: CASRRDQSSYEQYF

d_gene: .
abundance: few
v_gene: TRBV29-1
j_gene: TRBJ1-1
CDR3nt: TGCAGCGTTATGTGGACTGAAGCTTTCTTT
CDR3aa: CSVMWTEAFF

d_gene: TRBD1
abundance: .
v_gene: TRBV5-4
j_gene: TRBJ1-1
CDR3nt: TGTGCCAGCAGCTTGGGGCAGGGGGGGATAAATCCTGAAGCTTTCTTT
CDR3aa: CASSLGQGGINPEAFF

d_gene: TRBD1
abundance: .
v_gene: TRBV4-2
j_gene: TRBJ2-1
CDR3nt: TGTGCCAGCAGCCACGGACAGGGGAAGTACAATGAGCAGTTCTTC
CDR3aa: CASSHGQGKYNEQFF

d_gene: .
abundance: .
v_gene: TRBV5-8
j_gene: TRBJ2-7
CDR3nt: TGTGCCAGCAGCTTGAACCTAGATTCCTACGAGCAGTACTTC
CDR3aa: CASSLNLDSYEQYF

d_gene: .
abundance: .
v_gene: TRBV9
j_gene: TRBJ2-1
CDR3nt: TGTGCCAGCAGCGTAGGCCAGCCCTACAATGAGCAGTTCTTC
CDR3aa: CASSVGQPYNEQFF

d_gene: TRBD2
abundance: .
v_gene: TRBV19
j_gene: TRBJ2-1
CDR3nt: TGTGCCAGTAGTCCCCTAGCGGGAGGGTTGTGGAATGAGCAGTTCTTC
CDR3aa: CASSPLAGGLWNEQFF

d_gene: .
abundance: .
v_gene: TRBV19
j_gene: TRBJ2-2
CDR3nt: TGTGCCAGTAGTATAGTCCTCCCCCACCTGAACACCGGGGAGCTGTTTTTT
CDR3aa: CASSIVLPHLNTGELFF

d_gene: .
abundance: .
v_gene: TRBV12-3/TRBV12-4
j_gene: TRBJ1-5
CDR3nt: TGTGCCAGCAGTTTTAGGGGGAATCAGCCCCAGCATTTT
CDR3aa: CASSFRGNQPQHF

d_gene: .
abundance: .
v_gene: TRBV5-4
j_gene: TRBJ2-3
CDR3nt: TGTGCCAGCAGCTTGGCCTGGGGAGGGGGCGCAGATACGCAGTATTTT
CDR3aa: CASSLAWGGGADTQYF

d_gene: .
abundance: once
v_gene: TRBV7-9
j_gene: TRBJ2-7
CDR3nt: TGTGCCAGCAGCTTAGCGGCGTACGAGCAGTACTTC
CDR3aa: CASSLAAYEQYF

d_gene: TRBD1
abundance: .
v_gene: TRBV19
j_gene: TRBJ1-2
CDR3nt: TGTGCCAGTAGTATAGAGGGGGACAGGGAAGGTTGTGGCTACACCTTC
CDR3aa: CASSIEGDREGCGYTF

d_gene: .
abundance: once
v_gene: TRBV19
j_gene: TRBJ2-1
CDR3nt: TGTGCCAGTAGTATAGTTGGGCGGGACGTGGGCAATGAGCAGTTCTTC
CDR3aa: CASSIVGRDVGNEQFF

d_gene: TRBD2
abundance: .
v_gene: TRBV16
j_gene: TRBJ2-5
CDR3nt: TGTGCCAGCAGCCAAGCGGGAGACGTGAGTGAGACCCAGTACTTC
CDR3aa: CASSQAGDVSETQYF

d_gene: .
abundance: .
v_gene: TRBV6-5
j_gene: TRBJ2-7
CDR3nt: TGTGCCAGCAGTTCCCTCGGAAGCCCGATCGAGCAGTACTTC
CDR3aa: CASSSLGSPIEQYF

d_gene: TRBD2
abundance: .
v_gene: TRBV3-1/TRBV3-2
j_gene: TRBJ2-3
CDR3nt: TGTGCCAGCAGCCAAGGAGCGGGTTCTAGCGGGATATCCACAGATACGCAGTATTTT
CDR3aa: CASSQGAGSSGISTDTQYF

d_gene: TRBD1
abundance: .
v_gene: TRBV6-5
j_gene: TRBJ2-1
CDR3nt: TGTGCCAGCAGTTACGGACAGGGTCCCTACAATGAGCAGTTCTTC
CDR3aa: CASSYGQGPYNEQFF

d_gene: .
abundance: .
v_gene: TRBV30
j_gene: TRBJ1-2
CDR3nt: TGTGCCTGGAGTGTACGAAATGGGGACGGCTACACCTTC
CDR3aa: CAWSVRNGDGYTF

d_gene: .
abundance: .
v_gene: TRBV15
j_gene: TRBJ1-2
CDR3nt: TGTGCCACCAGCAGGGACAGAAGTGAAGGCTACACCTTC
CDR3aa: CATSRDRSEGYTF

d_gene: .
abundance: .
v_gene: TRBV30
j_gene: TRBJ1-2
CDR3nt: TGTGCCTGGAGTGTAAGGGACACCTTTAACTATGGCTACACCTTC
CDR3aa: CAWSVRDTFNYGYTF

d_gene: .
abundance: once
v_gene: TRBV12-5
j_gene: TRBJ2-7
CDR3nt: TGTGCTAGTGGTTTAGGTACAGGCTACGAGCAGTACTTC
CDR3aa: CASGLGTGYEQYF

d_gene: TRBD1
abundance: once
v_gene: TRBV5-4
j_gene: TRBJ1-1
CDR3nt: TGTGCCAGCAGCTTGGGGGTGGCAGGGGGCCGAAACACTGAAGCTTTCTTT
CDR3aa: CASSLGVAGGRNTEAFF

d_gene: .
abundance: .
v_gene: TRBV27
j_gene: TRBJ1-5
CDR3nt: TGTGCCAGCAGTTTATCGTACGGGGCCCCTGGCAATCAGCCCCAGCATTTT
CDR3aa: CASSLSYGAPGNQPQHF

d_gene: .
abundance: .
v_gene: TRBV18
j_gene: TRBJ1-4
CDR3nt: TGTGCCAGCTCACCGACCGCAGGAAATGAAAAACTGTTTTTT
CDR3aa: CASSPTAGNEKLFF

d_gene: TRBD1
abundance: .
v_gene: TRBV18
j_gene: TRBJ1-1
CDR3nt: TGTGCCAGCTCACCGGACAGGGGTAGCACTGAAGCTTTCTTT
CDR3aa: CASSPDRGSTEAFF

d_gene: .
abundance: .
v_gene: TRBV27
j_gene: TRBJ1-6
CDR3nt: TGTGCCAGCAGTTTAACCTATAATTCACCCCTCCACTTT
CDR3aa: CASSLTYNSPLHF

d_gene: TRBD2
abundance: .
v_gene: TRBV5-1
j_gene: TRBJ2-2
CDR3nt: TGCGCCAGCAGCCTCTTTACTAGCGTAAGCACCGGGGAGCTGTTTTTT
CDR3aa: CASSLFTSVSTGELFF

d_gene: .
abundance: .
v_gene: TRBV10-2
j_gene: TRBJ2-2
CDR3nt: TGCGCCAGCAGGACTAGTGGCGGCATCGGGGAGCTGTTTTTT
CDR3aa: CASRTSGGIGELFF

d_gene: .
abundance: .
v_gene: TRBV5-1
j_gene: TRBJ2-1
CDR3nt: TGCGCCAGCAGCTTGGGGGGGTCCTACAATGAGCAGTTCTTC
CDR3aa: CASSLGGSYNEQFF

d_gene: .
abundance: .
v_gene: TRBV30
j_gene: TRBJ2-1
CDR3nt: TGTGCCTGGAGTGTAGGCTGGGCCGGGGGCTACAATGAGCAGTTCTTC
CDR3aa: CAWSVGWAGGYNEQFF

d_gene: .
abundance: .
v_gene: TRBV6-5
j_gene: TRBJ2-1
CDR3nt: TGTGCCAGCAGTCGCGCGGTCTGGGACAATGAGCAGTTCTTC
CDR3aa: CASSRAVWDNEQFF

d_gene: TRBD2
abundance: .
v_gene: TRBV30
j_gene: TRBJ2-3
CDR3nt: TGTGCCTGGAGGACTAGCGGGAGTCGCGATACGCAGTATTTT
CDR3aa: CAWRTSGSRDTQYF